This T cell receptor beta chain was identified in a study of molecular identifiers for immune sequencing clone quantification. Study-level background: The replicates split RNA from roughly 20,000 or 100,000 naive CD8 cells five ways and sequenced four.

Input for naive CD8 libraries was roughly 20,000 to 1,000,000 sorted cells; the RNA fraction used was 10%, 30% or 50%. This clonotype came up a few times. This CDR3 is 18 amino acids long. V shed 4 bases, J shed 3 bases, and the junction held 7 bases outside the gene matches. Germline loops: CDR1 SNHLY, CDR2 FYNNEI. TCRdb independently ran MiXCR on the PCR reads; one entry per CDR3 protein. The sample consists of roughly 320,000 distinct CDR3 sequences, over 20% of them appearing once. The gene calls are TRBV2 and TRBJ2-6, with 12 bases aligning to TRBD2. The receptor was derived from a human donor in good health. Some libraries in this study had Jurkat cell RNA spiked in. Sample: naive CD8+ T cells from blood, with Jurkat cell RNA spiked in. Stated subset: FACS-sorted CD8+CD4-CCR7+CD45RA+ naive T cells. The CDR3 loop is CASSATSGRFIGANVLTF. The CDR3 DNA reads TGTGCCAGCAGTGCGACTAGCGGGAGATTCATTGGGGCCAACGTCCTGACTTTC.